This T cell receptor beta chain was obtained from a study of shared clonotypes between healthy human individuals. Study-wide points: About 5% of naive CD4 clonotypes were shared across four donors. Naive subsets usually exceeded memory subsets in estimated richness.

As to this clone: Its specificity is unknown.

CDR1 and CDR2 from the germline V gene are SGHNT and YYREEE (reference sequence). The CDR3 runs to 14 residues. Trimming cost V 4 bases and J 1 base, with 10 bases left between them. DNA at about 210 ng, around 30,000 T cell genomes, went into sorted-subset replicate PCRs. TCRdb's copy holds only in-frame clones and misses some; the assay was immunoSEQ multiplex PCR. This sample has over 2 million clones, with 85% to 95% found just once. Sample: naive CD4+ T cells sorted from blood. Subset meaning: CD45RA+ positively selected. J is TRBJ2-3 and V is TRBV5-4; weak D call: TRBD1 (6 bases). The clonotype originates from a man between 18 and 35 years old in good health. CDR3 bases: TGTGCCAGCAGCGGGGGCCTTGGCACAGATACGCAGTATTTT. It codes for CASSGGLGTDTQYF.